A single sample is the source of the 26 T cell receptor beta chains below, sequenced in a study of regulatory T cells in long-lasting Graves disease. Building the TCR beta libraries relied on iRepertoire HTBI primers, and CDR3 regions underwent Arm-PCR. A single record per CDR3 protein comes from TCRdb applying MiXCR to the multiplex PCR reads. The data hold around 460,000 distinct CDR3 sequences, with approximately 22% observed a single time. The sample's time point: persistent/refractory GD, antithyroid drugs over 5 years with positive TRAb. PBMCs were the source of the RNA used for TCR sequencing. The source material was peripheral blood mononuclear cells (PBMCs), sampled when the disease was refractory, from a patient treated with antithyroid drugs. Receptor source: a female donor with Graves disease.

The table lists this clonotype with many counts. The CDR3 is CASSPGTDQPQHF. The CDR3 nucleotides are TGTGCCAGCAGCCCGGGGACAGACCAGCCCCAGCATTTT. The chain carries TRBV7-2 and TRBJ1-5, with 7 bases identical to TRBD1. The CDR3 runs 13 residues. Trimming removed 5 bases from V and 7 bases from J; junction bases left unmatched: 5. Germline values: CDR1 SGHTA, CDR2 FQGNSA.

This clonotype was counted many times. The chain uses TRBV19 and TRBJ1-1; D remains ambiguous. Trimming cost V 0 bases and J 6 bases, with 8 bases left between them. The CDR3 length is 13 residues. Germline V gene sequence: CDR1 LNHDA, CDR2 SQIVND (reference sequence). DNA for the CDR3: TGTGCCAGTAGTATAGACCGGTTCTCTGAAGCTTTCTTT. It encodes CASSIDRFSEAFF.

This clonotype has only a few counts. The CDR3 sequence is CASSKGAGGEKLFF. CDR3 bases: TGTGCCAGCAGCAAGGGGGCAGGAGGTGAAAAACTGTTTTTT. The V and J genes are TRBV7-9 and TRBJ1-4, with 7 bases aligning to TRBD1. The germline V gene has CDR1 SEHNR and CDR2 FQNEAQ (reference sequence). Trimming removed 5 bases from V and 7 bases from J; junction bases left unmatched: 7. This CDR3 contains 14 residues.

At least ten counts were recorded for this clonotype. The V and J genes are TRBV10-3 and TRBJ1-2, with TRBD1 as a possible D gene (6 bases). Per germline, CDR1 ENHRY and CDR2 SYGVKD. V gave up 0 bases and J gave up 6 bases, with 8 bases separating them. This CDR3 contains 13 residues. CDR3 sequence: CAISESGHDGYTF. In DNA form, the CDR3 reads TGTGCCATCAGTGAGTCGGGACATGATGGCTACACCTTC.

The chain employs TRBV24-1 and TRBJ2-5; D unclear. Between the trimmed V and J ends, which lost 9 bases and 5 bases, there was a span of 15 bases. The CDR3 runs to 13 residues. Per germline, CDR1 KGHDR and CDR2 SFDVKD. The CDR3 DNA reads as TGTGCCACCGGTGGCTCAGGTTGGGAGACCCAGTACTTC. Translated, it gives CATGGSGWETQYF.

On this clonotype: A much larger clone differs from this one at a single base, so this may be a read error. Given the absence of the conserved phenylalanine or tryptophan at the CDR3 end, a read error is likely. The chain carries TRBV29-1 and TRBJ2-5; 8 positions match TRBD2. V shed 2 bases, J shed 5 bases, and the junction held 7 bases outside the gene matches. CDR3 length: 14 amino acids. Germline V gene sequence: CDR1 SQVTM, CDR2 ANQGSEA. The CDR3 DNA follows: TGCAGCGTTGAAATGGCGGGGGGCCTGGAGACCCAGTACCTC. It yields the protein CSVEMAGGLETQYL.

This clonotype appeared a few times. The chain employs TRBV28 and TRBJ2-6; no definite D call. CDR1 and CDR2 from the germline V gene are MDHEN and SYDVKM. V was pared by 3 bases and J by 0 bases, with 9 bases between. This CDR3 region has 16 residues. The CDR3 nucleotides are TGTGCCAGCAGTTTCCCAGCCCCCTCTGGGGCCAACGTCCTGACTTTC. This sequence encodes CASSFPAPSGANVLTF.

In its sample, this clonotype was seen a few times. Compared with germline, one end of the junction differs, possibly owing to a read error. The V and J genes are TRBV6-1 and TRBJ1-1, with 7 bases lining up with TRBD1. Germline V lookup: CDR1 MNHNS, CDR2 SASEGT. CDR3 length equals 13 residues. The CDR3, as DNA: TGTGCCAGCAGTCAGCCGGGACAGCCTAGGCAGATCTTT. It specifies CASSQPGQPRQIF.

J is TRBJ1-1 and V is TRBV5-1; no definite D call. Trimming removed 0 bases from V and 7 bases from J, with 19 bases in between. Germline lookup yields CDR1 SGHRS and CDR2 YFSETQ. The CDR3 has 16 amino acids. The CDR3 spells CASSLVSDGGTSEAFF. The CDR3 bases are TGCGCCAGCAGCTTGGTTTCGGACGGAGGAACAAGTGAAGCTTTCTTT.

The chain has TRBV15 and TRBJ1-4; no definite D call. From germline, CDR1 is LNHNV and CDR2 YYDKDF (reference sequence). CDR3 length: 16 residues. Between the trimmed V and J ends, which lost 1 base and 0 bases, there was a span of 9 bases. For the CDR3, the DNA is TGTGCCACCAGCAGAGCCCGGGGAGCAACTAATGAAAAACTGTTTTTT. Translation gives CATSRARGATNEKLFF.

This clonotype was counted many times. V gene TRBV7-9 combines with J gene TRBJ2-6, with a tentative D call TRBD1 (5 bases). In germline, CDR1 is SEHNR, CDR2 FQNEAQ (reference sequence). Trimming stripped 5 bases from V and 2 bases from J, with 19 bases between. The CDR3 spans 18 residues. CDR3: CASSHVGRVRPGANVLTF. CDR3 nucleotides: TGTGCCAGCAGCCACGTCGGCAGGGTGAGACCTGGGGCCAACGTCCTGACTTTC. Full variable domain (rest looked up from reference TRBV7-9 and TRBJ2-6): DTGVSQNPRHKITKRGQNVTFRCDPISEHNRLYWYRQTLGQGPEFLTYFQNEAQLEKSRLLSDRFSAERPKGSFSTLEIQRTEQGDSAMYLCASSHVGRVRPGANVLTFGAGSRLTVL.

This clonotype was observed once. The junction does not match germline at one end; this may be a read error. V and J are TRBV15 and TRBJ2-7; D is unresolved. CDR1 is LNHNV and CDR2 is YYDKDF in the germline V gene (reference sequence). The CDR3 is made up of 14 amino acids. CDR3 amino acids: CATSRDLTVYELYF. CDR3 DNA sequence: TGTGCCACCAGCAGGGACCTGACTGTCTACGAGCTGTACTTC.

This clonotype was counted at least ten times. Here the CDR3 reads CASMGIAEAFF. CDR3 nucleotides: TGCGCCAGCATGGGGATTGCTGAAGCTTTCTTT. The chain carries TRBV5-1 and TRBJ1-1; D not certain. V dropped 6 bases and J dropped 6 bases, with 9 bases sitting between them. Germline CDR1 is SGHRS and CDR2 is YFSETQ. The CDR3 runs to 11 residues.

This clonotype was detected ten times or more. V gene TRBV7-3 combines with J gene TRBJ2-7; TRBD2 aligns across 10 bases. V gave up 9 bases and J gave up 5 bases; unmatched junction bases: 7. The CDR3 sequence is 13 residues long. Per germline, CDR1 SGHTA and CDR2 FQGTGA. The CDR3 sequence: CARIQRGGDEQYF. CDR3 nucleotide sequence: TGTGCCAGAATCCAGCGGGGGGGGGACGAGCAGTACTTC.

There are a few counts of this clonotype. This chain links TRBV5-1 with TRBJ1-1; D is uncertain. Deletions cut 5 bases from V and 1 base from J, with 12 bases between. Germline CDR1 is SGHRS and CDR2 is YFSETQ. The CDR3 spans 14 residues. The CDR3 loop is CASSFSSANTEAFF. CDR3 sequence (DNA): TGCGCCAGCAGTTTTTCATCCGCGAACACTGAAGCTTTCTTT.

This clonotype has ten or more counts. This chain uses TRBV15 with TRBJ1-5; D perhaps matches TRBD1 (6 bases). The CDR3 consists of 16 residues. Trimming removed 1 base from V and 0 bases from J, with 10 bases in between. Germline CDR1 reads LNHNV; CDR2 reads YYDKDF (reference sequence). This chain's CDR3 is CATSRAKGGSNQPQHF. CDR3 DNA: TGTGCCACCAGCAGAGCTAAGGGGGGTAGCAATCAGCCCCAGCATTTT.

This clonotype was seen repeatedly, ten times or more. The CDR3 region is CASSFGWRGETQYF. CDR3 bases: TGTGCCAGCAGTTTCGGGTGGCGGGGAGAGACCCAGTACTTC. This chain uses TRBV6-5 with TRBJ2-5; a possible D gene is TRBD2 (6 bases). Germline-derived CDR1 and CDR2 are MNHEY and SVGAGI. V dropped 4 bases and J dropped 4 bases, with 13 bases sitting between them. This CDR3 comprises 14 residues.

The chain links TRBV19 to TRBJ1-4, with 7 bases matching TRBD1. Germline CDR1 reads LNHDA; CDR2 reads SQIVND (reference sequence). The CDR3 consists of 14 residues. The V and J ends lost 10 bases and 5 bases, in that order; junction bases with no gene match: 10. CDR3 sequence: CATGAGTVNEKLFF. CDR3 coding DNA: TGTGCCACCGGAGCCGGGACAGTAAATGAAAAACTGTTTTTT.

This clonotype was found many times. J is TRBJ2-2 and V is TRBV24-1; D remains unclear. Trimming removed 6 bases from V and 5 bases from J, with 9 bases in between. The length of the CDR3 is 13 residues. The germline V gene has CDR1 KGHDR and CDR2 SFDVKD. CDR3 amino acids: CATSSRSTGELFF. CDR3 bases: TGTGCCACCAGTTCTAGGTCGACCGGGGAGCTGTTTTTT.

With regard to this clonotype: This may arise from a read error, as a much more abundant clone is one base away. The chain joins TRBV12-3 or TRBV12-4 to TRBJ2-7; the D gene could be TRBD1 or TRBD2 (5 bases each). Trimming removed 7 bases from V and 7 bases from J, with 14 bases in between. This CDR3 region has 12 residues. CDR3 residues: CASNVGWGEQYF. Here the CDR3 DNA reads TGTGCCAGCAACGTGGGGTGGGGGGAGCAGTACTTC.

The CDR3: CASSYRLAGGPNEQFF. DNA for the CDR3: TGTGCCAGCAGCTACAGACTAGCGGGAGGGCCCAATGAGCAGTTCTTC. The rearrangement links TRBV7-9 to TRBJ2-1, with TRBD2 matching over 14 bases. CDR3 size: 16 residues. The V segment lost 4 bases and the J segment 6 bases; nucleotides outside the gene matches: 5. Germline lookup yields CDR1 SEHNR and CDR2 FQNEAQ (reference sequence).

This clonotype was counted many times. The rearrangement links TRBV7-6 to TRBJ1-6; no clear D gene. Trimming left V 0 bases short and J 8 bases short, with 5 bases between. Germline V gene sequence: CDR1 SGHVS, CDR2 FNYEAQ. The CDR3 is 13 residues long. Here the CDR3 reads CASSLAADSPLHF. The CDR3 DNA follows: TGTGCCAGCAGCTTAGCGGCGGATTCACCCCTCCACTTT.

To note about this clonotype: A junction end diverges from the germline sequence, so it may reflect a read error. This sequence joins TRBV20-1 and TRBJ1-1, with D tentatively TRBD1 (6 bases). The CDR3 contains 13 residues. Germline CDR1 DFQATT, CDR2 SNEGSKA (reference sequence). The CDR3 reads CSADSGDNTEAIF. As DNA, the CDR3 is TGCAGTGCTGACTCAGGGGACAACACTGAAGCTATCTTT.

V and J are TRBV11-1 and TRBJ1-6; tentatively, D is TRBD1 (6 bases). Trimming cost V 3 bases and J 5 bases, with 11 bases left between them. Per the germline V gene, CDR1 is SGHAT and CDR2 is FQDESV (reference sequence). This CDR3 is 15 amino acids long. CDR3 amino acids: CASSFSGADNSPLHF. CDR3 coding DNA: TGTGCCAGCAGCTTCTCAGGGGCGGATAATTCACCCCTCCACTTT.

Of note for this clonotype: With a far larger clone one base away, a read error is the likely cause. The V call is TRBV28, the J call TRBJ2-1; 8 nucleotides line up with TRBD1. CDR3 length: 15 amino acids. CDR1 is MDHEN and CDR2 is SYDVKM in the germline V gene. Trimming cost V 6 bases and J 10 bases; bases outside gene matches: 14. CDR3 amino acids: CASRLDRGGLGEQFF. CDR3 DNA: TGTGCCAGCAGACTCGACAGGGGAGGTTTAGGCGAGCAGTTCTTC.

This clonotype was seen repeatedly, ten times or more. This chain uses TRBV12-3 or TRBV12-4 with TRBJ1-4; D is possibly TRBD1 (5 bases). The CDR3 covers 13 residues. V was clipped by 6 bases and J by 8 bases, with 13 bases between them. The CDR3 nucleotides are TGTGCCAGCAGACGGGGGACCGTAGAAAAACTGTTTTTT. Amino acids: CASRRGTVEKLFF.